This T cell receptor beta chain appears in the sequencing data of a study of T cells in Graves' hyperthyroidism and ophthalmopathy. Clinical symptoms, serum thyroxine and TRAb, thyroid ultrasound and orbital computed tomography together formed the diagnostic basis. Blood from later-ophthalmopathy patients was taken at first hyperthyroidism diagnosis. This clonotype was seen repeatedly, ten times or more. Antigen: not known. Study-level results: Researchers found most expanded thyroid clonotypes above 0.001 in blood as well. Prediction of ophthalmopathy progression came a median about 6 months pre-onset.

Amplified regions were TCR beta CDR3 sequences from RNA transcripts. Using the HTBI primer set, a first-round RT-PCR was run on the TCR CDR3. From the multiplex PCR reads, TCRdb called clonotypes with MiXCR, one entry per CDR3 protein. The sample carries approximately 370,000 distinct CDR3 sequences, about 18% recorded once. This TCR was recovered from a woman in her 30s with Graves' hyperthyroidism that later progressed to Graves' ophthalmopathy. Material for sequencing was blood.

The DNA for the CDR3 is TGTGCCAGCAGTGGAATAGGCGATGAGCAGTTCTTC. Amino acids: CASSGIGDEQFF. The chain recombines TRBV12-3 or TRBV12-4 with TRBJ2-1; D unclear. Trimming removed 5 bases at V and 8 bases at J, with 10 bases between. This CDR3 has 12 residues.